This T cell receptor (beta chain) stems from a study of T cell repertoires in cytomegalovirus infection. Overall study: Epitope selection comprised recently identified HLA-C-restricted CMV epitopes and well-studied HLA-B-restricted CMV epitopes. Carrying CMV and the relevant HLA type showed in public TCR beta signatures. Study observations and caveats: Summed frequency of shared TCR beta families picked out CMV carriers who also had the relevant HLA. The study found HLA-C-restricted CMV-specific TCR beta clonotypes dominating the ex vivo response.

Comments on this clonotype: The antigen is not known.

The germline V and J ends were trimmed by 5 bases and 5 bases, with 18 bases remaining between them. The germline CDR1 and CDR2 sequences are SGHAT and FQNNGV. This CDR3 is 15 amino acids long. From the reads, TCRdb called clonotypes with MiXCR, one entry per CDR3 protein. The sample contains under 850,000 distinct CDR3 sequences, roughly 33% of which appear only once. Sequencing used cultured PBMCs, obtained from culture after CMV antigen stimulation. This clonotype was obtained from a human donor in good health (CMV status not recorded). Some clones in this sample may be carry-over from other donors' samples. The gene calls are TRBV11-2 and TRBJ2-5; D remains ambiguous. The CDR3 coding sequence is TGTGCCAGCAGCCCTGTTTGGGCGACCATCGAGACCCAGTACTTC. It specifies CASSPVWATIETQYF.